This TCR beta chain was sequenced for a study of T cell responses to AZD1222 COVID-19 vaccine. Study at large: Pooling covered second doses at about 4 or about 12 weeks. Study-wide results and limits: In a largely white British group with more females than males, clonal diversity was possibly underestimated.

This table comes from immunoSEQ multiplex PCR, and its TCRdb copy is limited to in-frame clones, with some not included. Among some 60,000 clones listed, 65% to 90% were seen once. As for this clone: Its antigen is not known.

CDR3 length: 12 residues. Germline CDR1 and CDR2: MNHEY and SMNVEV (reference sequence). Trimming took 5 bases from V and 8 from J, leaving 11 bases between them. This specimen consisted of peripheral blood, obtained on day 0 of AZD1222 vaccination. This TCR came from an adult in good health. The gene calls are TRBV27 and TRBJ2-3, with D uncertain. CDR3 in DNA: TGTGCCAGCAGTCCTGACTTGGGTACGCAGTATTTT. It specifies CASSPDLGTQYF.